A selection of T cell receptor beta chains follows, all from one sample in a study of regulatory T cells in long-lasting Graves disease. TCRdb reprocessed the multiplex PCR reads via MiXCR and lists one record per CDR3 protein. The table lists approximately 360,000 distinct CDR3 sequences, approximately 12% of them singletons. This sample also belongs to another study, concerning T cells in Graves' hyperthyroidism and ophthalmopathy.

The sequencing used peripheral blood mononuclear cells (PBMCs), collected at new diagnosis, from a patient treated with antithyroid drugs. The source is a woman under 30 with Graves disease. CDR3s include the opening cysteine and the closing phenylalanine or tryptophan. D genes are given only for firm matches. Clone sizes are given selectively: once, few, many, or a class where the clone is expanded.

TRBV20-1	TRBD2	TRBJ2-1	many	TGCAGTGCTAGAGTTAGCGGGAGCTCCTACAATGAGCAGTTCTTC	CSARVSGSSYNEQFF
TRBV7-2	TRBD1	TRBJ1-2	many	TGTGCCAGCAGCCCGAGACAGGGGTATGGCTACACCTTC	CASSPRQGYGYTF
TRBV2	-	TRBJ2-3	many	TGTGCCAGCGCTTCAGATACGCAGTATTTT	CASASDTQYF
TRBV7-9	TRBD1	TRBJ1-1	many	TGTGCCAGCAGTCTTACAGACAGGGCCAACACTGAAGCTTTCTTT	CASSLTDRANTEAFF
TRBV6-4	-	TRBJ1-1	-	TGTGCCAGCAGTTACTCGAGAAGTGGGGTGAACACTGAAGCTTTCTTT	CASSYSRSGVNTEAFF
TRBV7-8	TRBD2	TRBJ2-5	-	TGCGCCAGCAGCCACCACAGCGGGGGGAAGACCCAGTACTTC	CASSHHSGGKTQYF
TRBV15	-	TRBJ2-5	many	TGTGCCACCAGCAGCGGACAAGGCGGGTACTTC	CATSSGQGGYF
TRBV6-1	-	TRBJ1-5	many	TGTGCCAGCAGTGAGGGAAAATCGCCCCAGCATTTT	CASSEGKSPQHF
TRBV28	TRBD1	TRBJ1-6	many	TGTGCCAGCAGTTTTCAGGGGGTTGGATCACCCCTCCACTTT	CASSFQGVGSPLHF
TRBV6-1	-	TRBJ2-3	many	TGTGCCAGCTCGCCGGGGTTCGGCACAGATACGCAGTATTTT	CASSPGFGTDTQYF
TRBV14	-	TRBJ2-1	many	TGTGCCAGCAGCTCCCGCCGAGTAGGGGCGAATGAGCAGTTCTTC	CASSSRRVGANEQFF
TRBV3-1	-	TRBJ2-4	few	TGTGCCAGCAGCCAAGAGTACAGGGAAAACATTCAGTACTTC	CASSQEYRENIQYF
TRBV6-1	-	TRBJ2-2	many	TGTGCCAGCAGTGAACTGGCGAACACCGGGGAGCTGTTTTTT	CASSELANTGELFF
TRBV18	-	TRBJ1-2	many	TGTGCCAGCTCACCACGTCCAAACCGGGGTGAAGGCTATGGCTACACCTTC	CASSPRPNRGEGYGYTF
TRBV18	-	TRBJ1-5	many	TGTGCCAGCTCACCTGCCAGTACCCCTAATCAGCCCCAGCATTTT	CASSPASTPNQPQHF
TRBV12-3/TRBV12-4	TRBD2	TRBJ2-1	many	TGTGCCAGTTCCTGGGCTAGCGGGAATGAGCAGTTCTTC	CASSWASGNEQFF
TRBV2	-	TRBJ2-1	many	TGTGCCAGCACCCTAAGGCGGGGAAGCTCCTACAATGAGCAGTTCTTC	CASTLRRGSSYNEQFF
TRBV12-3/TRBV12-4	-	TRBJ1-6	many	TGTGCCAGCCAGAGCTCCTATAATTCACCCCTCCACTTT	CASQSSYNSPLHF
TRBV7-2	-	TRBJ2-5	many	TGTGCCAGCAGCTTCTTTAGGCGGACGAGTCAAGAGACCCAGTACTTC	CASSFFRRTSQETQYF
TRBV25-1	-	TRBJ1-2	-	TGTGCCAGCAGTGTTGGGGAAGGCGGCTACACCTTC	CASSVGEGGYTF
TRBV7-9	-	TRBJ1-2	-	TGTGCCTACGCCCTAATAGGTGGAGGCTACACCTTC	CAYALIGGGYTF
TRBV5-6	-	TRBJ2-3	many	TGTGCCAGCAGCTCCGCGCTCACAGATACGCAGTATTTT	CASSSALTDTQYF
TRBV19	-	TRBJ1-2	few	TGTGCCAGTAACCTGCTCCGGGACAATAACTATGGCTACACCTTC	CASNLLRDNNYGYTF
TRBV7-3	-	TRBJ2-3	-	TGTGCCAGCAGCTCGGGGACGCGGGGAGGCACAGATACGCAGTATTTT	CASSSGTRGGTDTQYF
TRBV2	TRBD2	TRBJ2-1	many	TGTGCCAGCAGTCCCCGGACTAGCGGGTCCTACAATGAGCAGTTCTTC	CASSPRTSGSYNEQFF
TRBV7-2	TRBD2	TRBJ2-7	many	TGTGCCAGCAGCTTAAGGAAGCGGGAGGCCCCCTACGAGCAGTACTTC	CASSLRKREAPYEQYF
TRBV20-1	TRBD1	TRBJ1-3	-	TGCAGTGCAATGACAGGGGCTTCCAGAACCTCTGGAAACACCATATATTTT	CSAMTGASRTSGNTIYF
TRBV5-5	-	TRBJ2-2	many	TGTGCCAGCAGCTTAAGTGGACACCCCACCGGGGAGCTGTTTTTT	CASSLSGHPTGELFF
TRBV19	-	TRBJ2-7	-	TGTGCCAGTAGTGGACGGGACGGCTCCTACGAGCAGTACTTC	CASSGRDGSYEQYF
TRBV7-9	-	TRBJ1-1	many	TGTGCCAGCAGCTTACTAGGCGTCGGGAACACTGAAGCTTTCTTT	CASSLLGVGNTEAFF
TRBV20-1	-	TRBJ1-2	many	TGCAGTGCTAGTGGCCAGAGATATGGCTACACCTTC	CSASGQRYGYTF
TRBV14	TRBD1	TRBJ2-5	-	TGTGCCAGCAGCCCCTGGACAGGGGTTGGCGAGACCCAGTACTTC	CASSPWTGVGETQYF
TRBV29-1	-	TRBJ2-7	-	TGCAGCGTGGGGGCTGCGGGACACCGCTCCTACGAGCAGTACTTC	CSVGAAGHRSYEQYF
TRBV7-3	-	TRBJ2-3	-	TGTGCCAGCAGATCGCTTGAGGGGAATCCCTGGGCAGATACGCAGTATTTT	CASRSLEGNPWADTQYF
TRBV9	-	TRBJ2-7	-	TGTGCCAGCAGCGATTCCTTCAACTCCCGACAGGAGCAGTACTTC	CASSDSFNSRQEQYF
TRBV11-3	-	TRBJ2-3	once	TGTGCCAGCAGCGAGAGGGTAGGATGGACAGATACGCAGTATTTT	CASSERVGWTDTQYF
TRBV28	-	TRBJ2-7	many	TGTGCCAGCCTACGTCTTCCCTACGAGCAGTACTTC	CASLRLPYEQYF